This entry features one T cell receptor (beta chain) sequence. In the source study's methods: Amplification from reference gene primers served as the basis for estimated nucleated cell counts. Method: immunoSEQ multiplex PCR; TCRdb's copy keeps in-frame clones and lacks some. Clone size and the V and J calls come from that table; the DNA yielded D and trimming. The table shows about 190,000 clones, with 85% occurring only once. The data were obtained in a study of blood T cell repertoires in COVID-19. The wider study: Acute and convalescent COVID-19 samples came from the United States, Italy and Spain.

Per the germline V gene, CDR1 is LNHDA and CDR2 is SQIVND (reference sequence). The CDR3 runs to 14 residues. V lost 5 bases and J lost 4, with 14 bases in between. The clonotype was recovered from a woman of 80 years or more with acute or convalescent COVID-19. Sequenced input: peripheral blood. The rearrangement uses TRBV19 and TRBJ1-1, with D possibly matching TRBD1 (6 bases). CDR3 in DNA: TGTGCCAGTAGTGCCTGGACAGACCTCACTGAAGCTTTCTTT. This translates into CASSAWTDLTEAFF.